The next 10 T cell receptor beta chains were all read from a single sample in a study of blood T cell repertoires in COVID-19. Repertoires were generated with immunoSEQ multiplex PCR, while TCRdb's copy carries only in-frame clones and drops some. The sample carries about 270,000 clones, 85% recorded once. Sequencing used PBMCs or T cells enriched from blood (not recorded which). The receptors originated from a woman aged 45-65 years with acute COVID-19.

J is TRBJ2-7 and V is TRBV20-1; D not resolved. CDR1 is DFQATT, CDR2 SNEGSKA, per germline (reference sequence). Trimming removed 3 bases at V and 7 bases at J, with 10 bases between. The CDR3 is 11 residues long. Here the CDR3 reads CSARALGEQYF. The DNA of the CDR3 is TGCAGTGCTAGGGCCCTAGGTGAGCAGTACTTC.

The DNA for the CDR3 is TGTGCCAGCAGCCTCTCCTCGTTCCGGTCCGCCCTTTATGGCTACACCTTC. Its translation: CASSLSSFRSALYGYTF. The chain uses TRBV7-2 and TRBJ1-2; D is undetermined. CDR3 length equals 17 residues. Trimming removed 5 bases from V and 5 bases from J, with 24 bases in between. The germline CDR1 and CDR2 sequences are SGHTA and FQGNSA.

This chain links TRBV28 with TRBJ1-2; the D is unclear. Trimming removed 6 bases from V and 0 bases from J, with 14 bases in between. The CDR3 is 15 residues long. Germline V CDR1 and CDR2: MDHEN, SYDVKM. CDR3 residues: CASSSRQSTNYGYTF. DNA for the CDR3: TGTGCCAGCAGCTCCAGACAAAGCACTAACTATGGCTACACCTTC.

The chain uses TRBV2 and TRBJ1-5; D call uncertain. Germline V gene sequence: CDR1 SNHLY, CDR2 FYNNEI. Trimming stripped 5 bases from V and 5 bases from J, with 10 bases between. The CDR3 is made up of 13 amino acids. CDR3 DNA: TGTGCCAGCAGTTCCGGGTGGTATCAGCCCCAGCATTTT. Translating gives CASSSGWYQPQHF.

The J gene is TRBJ1-2, the V gene TRBV11-2; D remains ambiguous. V shed 1 base and J shed 6 bases, with 12 bases lying between them. Germline V gives CDR1 SGHAT, CDR2 FQNNGV. This CDR3 region has 14 residues. CDR3 coding DNA: TGTGCCAGCAGCTTAGGGTTACATCAGAATGGCTACACCTTC. Amino acids: CASSLGLHQNGYTF. Together with reference TRBV11-2 and TRBJ1-2, the CDR3 gives the full variable domain: EAGVAQSPRYKIIEKRQSVAFWCNPISGHATLYWYQQILGQGPKLLIQFQNNGVVDDSQLPKDRFSAERLKGVDSTLKIQPAKLEDSAVYLCASSLGLHQNGYTFGSGTRLTVV.

This clone was counted a single time. Here the CDR3 reads CASSFLAGSYNEQFF. As DNA, the CDR3 is TGTGCCAGCAGCTTTCTAGCGGGTTCCTACAATGAGCAGTTCTTC. The chain joins TRBV7-3 to TRBJ2-1; 8 bases are shared with TRBD2. Germline CDR1 and CDR2: SGHTA and FQGTGA. J was trimmed by 1 base and V by 3 bases; bases with no gene match: 2. This CDR3 comprises 15 residues.

Regarding this clone: This CDR3 is also generated by other DNA sequences in the sample. The chain combines TRBV18 with TRBJ2-5, with D possibly matching TRBD2 (5 bases). This CDR3 region has 13 residues. The V gene lost 3 bases and the J gene lost 2 bases, with 7 bases spanning the gap. Germline assignment: CDR1 KGHSH and CDR2 LQKENI. This chain's CDR3 is CASSPTGQETQYF. The CDR3 DNA is TGTGCCAGCTCACCGACGGGACAAGAGACCCAGTACTTC.

J is TRBJ2-7 and V is TRBV4-3; maybe TRBD2 (7 bases). Looked up from germline, CDR1 is LGHNA and CDR2 is YSLEER. This CDR3 is built from 17 residues. V was pared by 0 bases and J by 3 bases, with 18 bases between. CDR3 sequence (DNA): TGCGCCAGCAGCCAAGAAATAAGGGGGGGTCGTTTCTACGAGCAGTACTTC. This sequence encodes CASSQEIRGGRFYEQYF.

This clone showed up just once. The V call is TRBV13, the J call TRBJ1-2, with D possibly being TRBD1 (5 bases). CDR3 length equals 15 residues. CDR1 and CDR2 from the germline V gene are PRHDT and FYEKMQ (reference sequence). The ends were cut back, 4 bases at V and 3 bases at J, with 15 bases in the middle. The CDR3, as DNA: TGTGCCAGCAGCTCCGCCGAGACAGAAGACTATGGCTACACCTTC. Translating it yields CASSSAETEDYGYTF.

The gene calls are TRBV25-1 and TRBJ1-5, with no clear D. CDR1 MGHDK and CDR2 SYGVNS come from the germline V gene. CDR3 length: 14 residues. V lost 5 bases to trimming and J lost 1 base, with 9 bases between them. CDR3 in DNA: TGTGCCAGCAGTAGTTGGGAGAGCAATCAGCCCCAGCATTTT. It codes for CASSSWESNQPQHF.